The next 23 T cell receptor beta chains were all read from a single sample in a study of identical twins. Each CDR3 protein is one row after TCRdb ran MiXCR on the 5' RACE reads. The sample consists of 1.5 million to 2 million distinct CDR3 sequences, more than 30% of them appearing once. Sequenced sample: cord blood. These receptors were obtained from a newborn girl in good health.

The chain uses TRBV6-1 and TRBJ1-4; the match to TRBD1 covers 8 bases. Trimming at V came to 1 base and at J to 2 bases, leaving 0 bases not matched to a gene. The germline V gene encodes CDR1 MNHNS and CDR2 SASEGT. CDR3 length: 15 residues. The CDR3 sequence: CASSEGDRTNEKLFF. CDR3 DNA: TGTGCCAGCAGTGAAGGGGACAGGACTAATGAAAAACTGTTTTTT.

The table lists this clonotype with many counts. The chain's CDR3 is CASSFSPPPETQYF. DNA of the CDR3: TGTGCCAGCAGTTTTTCCCCTCCTCCGGAGACCCAGTACTTC. This chain links TRBV28 with TRBJ2-5; no clear D gene. Trimming pared 3 bases from V and 5 bases from J, leaving 13 bases between. Germline V gene lookup returns CDR1 MDHEN and CDR2 SYDVKM. The CDR3 sequence is 14 residues long.

CDR3 loop: CATSRPGSGYGYTF. DNA for the CDR3: TGTGCCACCAGCAGACCAGGATCAGGGTATGGCTACACCTTC. The J gene is TRBJ1-2, the V gene TRBV15; weak D call: TRBD1 (5 bases). CDR1 LNHNV and CDR2 YYDKDF come from the germline V gene (reference sequence). CDR3 size: 14 residues. V was trimmed by 2 bases and J by 5 bases, leaving 12 bases between them.

A few counts support this clonotype. The V call is TRBV6-5, the J call TRBJ1-1; 7 bases match TRBD1. The germline V gene has CDR1 MNHEY and CDR2 SVGAGI. J lost 0 bases, V lost 2 bases, and 0 bases had no gene match. The CDR3 totals 14 residues. CDR3 in DNA: TGTGCCAGCAGTTACGGACAGGTGAACACTGAAGCTTTCTTT. It specifies CASSYGQVNTEAFF.

This chain uses TRBV20-1 with TRBJ2-1, with D perhaps TRBD2 (5 bases). Trimming cost V 5 bases and J 0 bases, with 14 bases left between them. Looked up from germline, CDR1 is DFQATT and CDR2 is SNEGSKA (reference sequence). The CDR3 is made up of 15 amino acids. The CDR3 spells CSARLRVSSYNEQFF. In nucleotides, the CDR3 is TGCAGTGCTCGACTGAGGGTTAGCTCCTACAATGAGCAGTTCTTC.

This chain joins TRBV20-1 and TRBJ2-7; 7 nucleotides agree with TRBD2. Germline CDR1 DFQATT, CDR2 SNEGSKA (reference sequence). V gave up 2 bases and J gave up 2 bases; unmatched junction bases: 9. This CDR3 region has 15 residues. The CDR3 DNA reads TGCAGTGCTAGACGTGTGCGGGAGCTAACCTACGAGCAGTACTTC. This gives the protein CSARRVRELTYEQYF.

V is TRBV6-1 and J is TRBJ2-3; 8 bases are a match to TRBD2. CDR1 and CDR2 from the germline V gene are MNHNS and SASEGT. The CDR3 runs 16 residues. Losses at the gene ends were 0 bases for V and 4 bases for J; bases not matched to a gene: 6. The CDR3 loop is CASSEAVAGGPDTQYF. DNA of the CDR3: TGTGCCAGCAGTGAAGCGGTGGCGGGAGGCCCAGATACGCAGTATTTT.

This rearrangement joins TRBV20-1 to TRBJ1-6; no firm D call. V lost 0 bases and J 5 bases, leaving 17 bases between the germline ends. Germline loops: CDR1 DFQATT, CDR2 SNEGSKA (reference sequence). CDR3 length equals 17 residues. For the CDR3, the DNA is TGCAGTGCTAGAGATCCTCGGGCGGACCTTGATAATTCACCCCTCCACTTT. It translates to CSARDPRADLDNSPLHF.

This clonotype was picked up a small number of times. The chain links TRBV28 to TRBJ2-3; 8 bases are shared with TRBD2. The CDR3 runs 14 residues. Germline CDR1 is MDHEN and CDR2 is SYDVKM. V was pared by 6 bases and J by 2 bases, with 4 bases of the junction left unmatched. CDR3 coding DNA: TGTGCCAGCAGGGGACTAGATTACACAGATACGCAGTATTTT. Its protein is CASRGLDYTDTQYF.

A remark on this clonotype: A read error may account for a junction end that differs from germline. V gene TRBV29-1 combines with J gene TRBJ1-2; D perhaps matches TRBD1 (5 bases). Germline values: CDR1 SQVTM, CDR2 ANQGSEA. The CDR3 spans 12 residues. DNA for the CDR3: TGCAGCGCTGAAGGACAAAACTATGGCTACACCTTC. Its protein is CSAEGQNYGYTF.

This clonotype occurred many times. The chain couples TRBV11-2 to TRBJ1-2; possible D gene TRBD1, 6 bases. Germline V lookup: CDR1 SGHAT, CDR2 FQNNGV. This CDR3 is 13 amino acids long. V shed 4 bases and J shed 5 bases, with 11 bases lying between them. In DNA form, the CDR3 reads TGTGCCAGCAGCTCAGGACAGATATATGGCTACACCTTC. Translation: CASSSGQIYGYTF.

The chain's CDR3 is CASFLPRYNEQFF. The CDR3, as DNA: TGCGCCAGCTTCCTCCCCCGTTACAATGAGCAGTTCTTC. J is TRBJ2-1 and V is TRBV5-1; no firm D call. Germline-derived CDR1 and CDR2 are SGHRS and YFSETQ. The germline V and J ends were trimmed by 7 bases and 4 bases, with 12 bases remaining between them. The CDR3 loop spans 13 amino acids.

This sequence joins TRBV6-6 and TRBJ2-1; TRBD2 is a possible D gene (6 bases). The J call may be incorrect, as the DNA end agrees better with TRBJ2-7. The CDR3 length is 15 residues. Per the germline V gene, CDR1 is MNHNY and CDR2 is SVGAGI (reference sequence). CDR3 residues: CASSARRLVYNEQYF. CDR3 DNA: TGTGCCAGCAGTGCCCGGAGACTAGTCTACAATGAGCAGTACTTC.

The V call is TRBV10-3, the J call TRBJ1-5, with a weak D call TRBD1 (5 bases). The CDR3 length is 16 residues. V lost 3 bases and J 4 bases, leaving 16 bases between the germline ends. CDR1 is ENHRY and CDR2 is SYGVKD in the germline V gene. Here the CDR3 reads CAISESVKGPNQPQHF. For the CDR3, the DNA is TGTGCCATCAGTGAATCGGTAAAGGGGCCGAATCAGCCCCAGCATTTT.

The V and J genes are TRBV10-3 and TRBJ1-2; 7 nucleotides agree with TRBD1. The germline V gene has CDR1 ENHRY and CDR2 SYGVKD. CDR3 length: 14 residues. The V segment lost 5 bases and the J segment 4 bases; nucleotides outside the gene matches: 7. The CDR3 nucleotides are TGTGCCATCAGTTTGACAGGGATGGGCTATGGCTACACCTTC. Encoded protein: CAISLTGMGYGYTF.

The gene calls are TRBV24-1 and TRBJ2-5, with 8 bases fitting TRBD1. There are 13 residues in the CDR3. V shed 7 bases, J shed 11 bases, and the junction held 11 bases outside the gene matches. Germline V gives CDR1 KGHDR, CDR2 SFDVKD. CDR3 nucleotide sequence: TGTGCCACCAGAGGACAGGGTGAGAATGAGCAGTACTTC. It encodes CATRGQGENEQYF.

The chain recombines TRBV5-5 with TRBJ1-5; D is possibly TRBD1 (5 bases). From germline, CDR1 is SGHKS and CDR2 YYEKEE (reference sequence). Trimming took off 0 bases at V and 11 bases at J, with 15 bases between the two ends. The CDR3 runs 14 residues. The CDR3 sequence is CASSLVPGKPAQHF. DNA of the CDR3: TGTGCCAGCAGCTTGGTACCAGGGAAGCCAGCCCAGCATTTT.

V gene TRBV5-1 combines with J gene TRBJ2-5, with D possibly being TRBD2 (6 bases). Germline lookup yields CDR1 SGHRS and CDR2 YFSETQ. Deletions cut 1 base from V and 11 bases from J, with 18 bases between. The CDR3 has 14 amino acids. The CDR3 DNA follows: TGCGCCAGCAGCTTGCCGGGAGTCTACAATGAGCAGTACTTC. Protein: CASSLPGVYNEQYF.

The genes are TRBV14 and TRBJ2-2; TRBD1 matches 7 bases. The CDR3 runs to 17 residues. Germline V lookup: CDR1 SGHDN, CDR2 FVKESK. The V gene end was trimmed by 2 bases and the J gene end by 1 base; junction bases not matched to a gene: 7. CDR3: CASSQTGVNWNTGELFF. As DNA, the CDR3 is TGTGCCAGCAGCCAAACAGGGGTTAATTGGAACACCGGGGAGCTGTTTTTT. The variable domain in full, completed from reference TRBV14 and TRBJ2-2, reads EAGVTQFPSHSVIEKGQTVTLRCDPISGHDNLYWYRRVMGKEIKFLLHFVKESKQDESGMPNNRFLAERTGGTYSTLKVQPAELEDSGVYFCASSQTGVNWNTGELFFGEGSRLTVL.

In this sample, this clonotype turned up a few times. The chain links TRBV2 to TRBJ2-1; 9 nucleotides agree with TRBD2. The CDR3 is made up of 16 amino acids. J was trimmed by 5 bases and V by 7 bases; bases with no gene match: 12. Looked up from germline, CDR1 is SNHLY and CDR2 is FYNNEI. CDR3 protein: CASIRSGLAGDNEQFF. The CDR3 nucleotides are TGTGCCAGCATTCGGTCGGGACTAGCTGGTGACAATGAGCAGTTCTTC. The complete variable domain, with remaining parts taken from reference TRBV2 and TRBJ2-1, reads EPEVTQTPSHQVTQMGQEVILRCVPISNHLYFYWYRQILGQKVEFLVSFYNNEISEKSEIFDDQFSVERPDGSNFTLKIRSTKLEDSAMYFCASIRSGLAGDNEQFFGPGTRLTVL.

The chain employs TRBV28 and TRBJ1-4; the D is unclear. The germline V and J ends were trimmed by 5 bases and 3 bases, with 19 bases remaining between them. CDR3 length: 17 amino acids. Per germline, CDR1 MDHEN and CDR2 SYDVKM. CDR3 protein: CASSPPKRYGPNEKLFF. Written as DNA, the CDR3 is TGTGCCAGCAGTCCGCCGAAGCGCTATGGGCCTAATGAAAAACTGTTTTTT.

This CDR3 is CATSASGLADNEQFF. In nucleotides, the CDR3 is TGTGCCACCAGTGCCTCTGGACTAGCGGACAATGAGCAGTTCTTC. The V and J genes are TRBV24-1 and TRBJ2-1; TRBD2 matches 10 bases. Per the germline V gene, CDR1 is KGHDR and CDR2 is SFDVKD. Germline trimming cut 5 bases from V and 5 bases from J; bases unmatched to any gene: 5. The CDR3 consists of 15 residues.

The sample holds a few counts of this clonotype. The chain recombines TRBV4-2 with TRBJ2-1; TRBD2 matches at 11 bases. The CDR3 runs 17 residues. Germline values: CDR1 LGHNA, CDR2 YNFKEQ. Losses at the gene ends were 4 bases for V and 4 bases for J; bases not matched to a gene: 9. The CDR3 nucleotides are TGTGCCAGCAGCCCCTTCACCGGGACTAGCGGTTACAATGAGCAGTTCTTC. Protein sequence: CASSPFTGTSGYNEQFF.